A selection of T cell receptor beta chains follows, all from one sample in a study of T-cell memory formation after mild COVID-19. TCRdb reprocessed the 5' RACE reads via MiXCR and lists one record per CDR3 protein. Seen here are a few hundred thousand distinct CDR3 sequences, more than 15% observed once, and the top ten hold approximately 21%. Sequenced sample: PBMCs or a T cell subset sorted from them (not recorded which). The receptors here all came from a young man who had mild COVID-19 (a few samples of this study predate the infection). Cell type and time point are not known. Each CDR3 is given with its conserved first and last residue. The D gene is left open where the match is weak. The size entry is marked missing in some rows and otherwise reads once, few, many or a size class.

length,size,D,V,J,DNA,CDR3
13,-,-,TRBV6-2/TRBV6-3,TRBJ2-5,TGTGCCAGCACCCGACTAGGCAGAGAGACCCAGTACTTC,CASTRLGRETQYF
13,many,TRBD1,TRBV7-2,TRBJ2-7,TGTGCCAGCAGCCGACAGGGGACCTACGAGCAGTACTTC,CASSRQGTYEQYF
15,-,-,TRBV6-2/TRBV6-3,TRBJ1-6,TGTGCCAGCAGTGGGAGGACCGCCCGGAGTTCACCCCTCCACTTT,CASSGRTARSSPLHF
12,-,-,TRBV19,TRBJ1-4,TGTGCCAGTAGTCCGGACGGGTGGCGACTGTTTTTT,CASSPDGWRLFF
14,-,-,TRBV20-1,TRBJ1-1,TGCAGTGCTAGCGGGAATGAGGGGAACACTGAAGCTTTCTTT,CSASGNEGNTEAFF
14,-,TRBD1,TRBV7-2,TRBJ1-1,TGTGCCAGCAGGCCTAGGCAGGGGGGCACTGAAGCTTTCTTT,CASRPRQGGTEAFF
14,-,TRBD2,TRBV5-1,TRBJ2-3,TGCGCCAGCATGGCGGGGGGATACACAGATACGCAGTATTTT,CASMAGGYTDTQYF
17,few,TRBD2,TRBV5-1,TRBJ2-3,TGCGCCAGCAGCTTGGCCGGGACTAGCAAAACCACAGATACGCAGTATTTT,CASSLAGTSKTTDTQYF
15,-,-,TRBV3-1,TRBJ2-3,TGTGCCAGCAGCCATGGCCGTGGCCGGCGAGATACGCAGTATTTT,CASSHGRGRRDTQYF
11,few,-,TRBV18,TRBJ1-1,TGTGCCAGCTCACCAGGGAGCCTAACTTTCTTT,CASSPGSLTFF
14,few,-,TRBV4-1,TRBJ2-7,TGCGCCAGCAGCCAAGGTCCTAGAAACTACGAGCAGTACTTC,CASSQGPRNYEQYF
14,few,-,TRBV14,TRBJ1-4,TGTGCCAGCAGCCAATTCCTAGGACAGGAAAAACTGTTTTTT,CASSQFLGQEKLFF
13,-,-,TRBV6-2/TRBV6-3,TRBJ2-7,TGTGCCAGCAGCCGACAGACCACTTACGAGCAGTACTTC,CASSRQTTYEQYF
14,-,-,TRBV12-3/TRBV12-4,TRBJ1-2,TGTGCCAGCAGCAGCGGGCTTAATAACTATGGCTACACCTTC,CASSSGLNNYGYTF
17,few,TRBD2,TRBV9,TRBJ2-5,TGTGCCAGCAGCCCCTCCATTAGCGGGGCTGGGCAAGAGACCCAGTACTTC,CASSPSISGAGQETQYF
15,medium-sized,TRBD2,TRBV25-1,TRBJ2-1,TGTGCCAGCAGTGAATTAGCGGGGGAGGTCAATGAGCAGTTCTTC,CASSELAGEVNEQFF
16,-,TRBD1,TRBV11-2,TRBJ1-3,TGTGCCAGCAGCCCTAGAACAGGGGCAGCAGGAAACACCATATATTTT,CASSPRTGAAGNTIYF
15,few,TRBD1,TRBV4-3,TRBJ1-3,TGCGCCAGCAGCCGGGACAGCAACTCTGGAAACACCATATATTTT,CASSRDSNSGNTIYF
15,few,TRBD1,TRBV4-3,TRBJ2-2,TGCGCCAGCAGCCAGGACAGGGTTCGGGCCGGGGAGCTGTTTTTT,CASSQDRVRAGELFF
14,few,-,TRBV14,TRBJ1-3,TGTGCCAGCAGCCAAGAGGGGGCCCGAAACACCATATATTTT,CASSQEGARNTIYF
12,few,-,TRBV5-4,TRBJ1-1,TGTGCCAGCACCGGGGGATACACTGAAGCTTTCTTT,CASTGGYTEAFF
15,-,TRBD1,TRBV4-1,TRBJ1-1,TGCGCCAGCAGCCAAAACAGGGGTACGGGCACTGAAGCTTTCTTT,CASSQNRGTGTEAFF
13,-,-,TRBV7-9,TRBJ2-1,TGTGCCAGCAGCCCGAGACAGTACAATGAGCAGTTCTTC,CASSPRQYNEQFF
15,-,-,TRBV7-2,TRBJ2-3,TGTGCCAGCAGCCCGGTTGGGTGGAGCACAGATACGCAGTATTTT,CASSPVGWSTDTQYF
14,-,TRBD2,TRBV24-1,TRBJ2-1,TGTGCCACCTCGACTAGCGGGGGGGGTAATGAGCAGTTCTTC,CATSTSGGGNEQFF
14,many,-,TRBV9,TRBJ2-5,TGTGCCAGCAGCTCCGACAGCGGCAAAGAGACCCAGTACTTC,CASSSDSGKETQYF
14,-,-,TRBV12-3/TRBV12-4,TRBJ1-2,TGTGCCAGCACCCCGGACACGAGCTACTATGGCTACACCTTC,CASTPDTSYYGYTF
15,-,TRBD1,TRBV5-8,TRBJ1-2,TGTGCCAGCGTCCCGACAGGGCTCGAGGCCTATGGCTACACCTTC,CASVPTGLEAYGYTF
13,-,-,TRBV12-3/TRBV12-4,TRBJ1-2,TGTGCCTCGGGGGAACCCATGAACTATGGCTACACCTTC,CASGEPMNYGYTF
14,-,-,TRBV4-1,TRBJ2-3,TGCGCCAGCAGCCAAAATCCCCGTCCAGATACGCAGTATTTT,CASSQNPRPDTQYF
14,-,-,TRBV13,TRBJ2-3,TGTGCCAGCAGCATTAGACGGCCTACAGATACGCAGTATTTT,CASSIRRPTDTQYF
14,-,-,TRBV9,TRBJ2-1,TGTGCCAGCAGCCCCGGGGGTTTAAAGGATGAGCAGTTCTTC,CASSPGGLKDEQFF
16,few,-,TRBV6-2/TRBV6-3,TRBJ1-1,TGTGCCAGCAGTTACTCGGAGACAGGTTTCCGCACTGAAGCTTTCTTT,CASSYSETGFRTEAFF
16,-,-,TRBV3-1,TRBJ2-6,TGTGCCAGCAGCCAAAGCACAAGGGCTGGGGCCAACGTCCTGACTTTC,CASSQSTRAGANVLTF
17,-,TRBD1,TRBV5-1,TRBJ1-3,TGCGCCAGCAGCTTGGAACCGGGACAGGGGGCGAGGAACACCATATATTTT,CASSLEPGQGARNTIYF
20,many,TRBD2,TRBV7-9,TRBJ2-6,TGTGCCAGCAGCTTAGTAAGGACTAGCGGGGCTTACTCTGGGGCCAACGTCCTGACTTTC,CASSLVRTSGAYSGANVLTF
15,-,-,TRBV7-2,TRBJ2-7,TGTGCCAGCAGCTTAGTGTGGGGGAGCTCCTACGAGCAGTACTTC,CASSLVWGSSYEQYF
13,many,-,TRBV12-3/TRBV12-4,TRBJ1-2,TGTGCCAGCAGTTTGACGGTGGGGTATGGCTACACCTTC,CASSLTVGYGYTF
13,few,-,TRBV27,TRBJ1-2,TGTGCCAGCAGCCGGCGGGGGGTCTATGGCTACACCTTC,CASSRRGVYGYTF
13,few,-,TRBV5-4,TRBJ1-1,TGTGCCAGCACAGGGTTGTTGAACACTGAAGCTTTCTTT,CASTGLLNTEAFF
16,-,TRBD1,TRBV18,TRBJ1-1,TGTGCCAGCTCACCGGAAGGGACAGGTGGGAACACTGAAGCTTTCTTT,CASSPEGTGGNTEAFF
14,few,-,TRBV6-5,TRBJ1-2,TGTGCCAGCGCGGGAGTCAGAGCTAACTATGGCTACACCTTC,CASAGVRANYGYTF
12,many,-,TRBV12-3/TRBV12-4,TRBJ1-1,TGTGCCAGCAGTTTATTTCTCGGTGAAGCTTTCTTT,CASSLFLGEAFF
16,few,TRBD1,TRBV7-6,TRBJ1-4,TGTGCCAGCAGTGCGACAGGGGGCGCGATCGGGGAAAAACTGTTTTTT,CASSATGGAIGEKLFF
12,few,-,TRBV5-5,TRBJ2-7,TGTGCCAGCAGCTCTTACGAGTACGAGCAGTACTTC,CASSSYEYEQYF
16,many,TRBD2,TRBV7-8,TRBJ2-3,TGTGCCAGCAGCACGCTATTAGCGGGGGGCACAGATACGCAGTATTTT,CASSTLLAGGTDTQYF
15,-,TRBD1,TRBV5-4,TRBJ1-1,TGTGCCAGCAGCTCCGGACAGGGAGTTGGTTATAAAGCTTTCTTT,CASSSGQGVGYKAFF
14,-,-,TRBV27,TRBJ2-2,TGTGCAAGTCGCGGATTTCCGAACACCGGGGAGCTGTTTTTT,CASRGFPNTGELFF
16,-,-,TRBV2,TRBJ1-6,TGTGCCAGCAGTGGAAAGTCGGCCGATCGATTTTCACCCCTCCACTTT,CASSGKSADRFSPLHF
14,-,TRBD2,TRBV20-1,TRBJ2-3,TGCAGTGCTGAGCCGGGACTAGAGGCAGATACGCAGTATTTT,CSAEPGLEADTQYF
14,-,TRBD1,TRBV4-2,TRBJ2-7,TGTGCCAGCAGCCAGGGCCTACAGGGGTACGAGCAGTACTTC,CASSQGLQGYEQYF
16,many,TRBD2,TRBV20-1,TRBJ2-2,TGCAGTGCTAGGTCCTCGGGGAGGGTCGGTACCGGGGAGCTGTTTTTT,CSARSSGRVGTGELFF
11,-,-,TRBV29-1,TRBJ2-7,TGCAGCGTTGCAGGGGTATCCGAGCAGTACTTC,CSVAGVSEQYF
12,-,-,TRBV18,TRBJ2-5,TGTGCCAGCTCACCCGCAGGGCCAGCACCGTACTTC,CASSPAGPAPYF
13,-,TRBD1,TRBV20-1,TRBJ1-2,TGCAGTGCTACTACAGGGGCTAACTATGGCTACACCTTC,CSATTGANYGYTF